This is a list of T cell receptor beta chains from one sample in a study of CD8 T cells in ankylosing spondylitis. TCRdb recomputed calls from the 5' RACE reads with MiXCR, one row per CDR3 protein. The table includes under 950,000 distinct CDR3 sequences, 15% to 20% detected once. Material for sequencing was blood, either unsorted or a sorted T cell fraction (not recorded which). These receptors came from a male donor with ankylosing spondylitis. Each CDR3 is given with its conserved first and last residue. The D gene is left open where the match is weak. Clone size, where shown, is once, few, many, or a class for clones that have expanded.

clone_size j_call d_call v_call cdr3_aa cdr3_nt
- TRBJ1-6 TRBD1 TRBV7-8 CASSATGGNSPLHF TGTGCCAGCAGCGCCACAGGGGGGAATTCACCCCTCCACTTT
few TRBJ2-2 - TRBV4-3 CASSHRTGTGELFF TGCGCCAGCAGCCATAGGACCGGCACCGGGGAGCTGTTTTTT
many TRBJ2-7 - TRBV5-1 CASSAGQSYEQYF TGCGCCAGCAGCGCGGGACAGAGCTACGAGCAGTACTTC
- TRBJ2-7 TRBD1 TRBV27 CASSRNTGGEQYF TGTGCCAGCAGCCGTAACACAGGGGGAGAGCAGTACTTC
few TRBJ2-3 TRBD1 TRBV12-3/TRBV12-4 CASTQDRGLADTQYF TGTGCCAGCACCCAGGACAGGGGGCTCGCAGATACGCAGTATTTT
- TRBJ2-3 TRBD1 TRBV10-3 CAISDADRGLDTQYF TGTGCCATCAGTGATGCCGACAGGGGTTTAGATACGCAGTATTTT
many TRBJ2-5 - TRBV7-9 CASSGKETQYF TGTGCCAGCTCGGGAAAAGAGACCCAGTACTTC
once TRBJ2-1 TRBD2 TRBV4-2 CASSQDRLAAGEQFF TGTGCCAGCAGCCAAGATCGACTAGCGGCGGGGGAGCAGTTCTTC
few TRBJ2-3 - TRBV7-2 CASSPRMLPRDTQYF TGTGCCAGCAGCCCCCGAATGCTTCCAAGAGATACGCAGTATTTT
few TRBJ2-1 - TRBV28 CASSPPGFQQFF TGTGCCAGCAGTCCCCCCGGCTTTCAGCAGTTCTTC
- TRBJ2-1 - TRBV29-1 CSSQGQARSEQFF TGCAGCTCCCAGGGGCAGGCCAGGAGTGAGCAGTTCTTC
- TRBJ2-7 - TRBV11-3 CASSLAPGVGVEQYF TGTGCCAGCAGCTTAGCCCCGGGGGTGGGAGTGGAGCAGTACTTC
many TRBJ2-2 - TRBV11-2 CASSLDISSRAGELFF TGTGCCAGCAGCTTAGATATCTCTAGCCGGGCCGGGGAGCTGTTTTTT
- TRBJ1-6 TRBD1 TRBV20-1 CSARDRVVSQVNSPLHF TGCAGTGCTAGGGACAGGGTGGTATCTCAAGTTAATTCACCCCTCCACTTT
- TRBJ2-7 - TRBV7-2 CASSRNGYEQYF TGTGCCAGCAGCCGTAATGGGTACGAGCAGTACTTC
- TRBJ2-7 - TRBV18 CASSRGENYEQYF TGTGCCAGCTCAAGGGGGGAGAACTACGAGCAGTACTTC
many TRBJ2-5 TRBD2 TRBV12-3/TRBV12-4 CASRPGLAIETQYF TGTGCCAGCAGGCCGGGACTAGCAATAGAGACCCAGTACTTC
- TRBJ1-2 - TRBV18 CASSPASQKNYGYTF TGTGCCAGCTCACCAGCTTCGCAGAAAAACTATGGCTACACCTTC
many TRBJ2-7 - TRBV20-1 CSARRSRALFDEQYF TGCAGTGCTAGAAGATCTAGAGCCCTTTTTGACGAGCAGTACTTC